The 23 T cell receptor beta chains given below trace back to one sample, sequenced in a study of radiotherapy plus CTLA-4 blockade in lung cancer. The method was immunoSEQ multiplex PCR; TCRdb's version includes in-frame clones alone and lacks a portion of them. This sample carries about 73,000 clones, over 75% of them seen once, and the ten largest clones take roughly two fifths. Sequencing used peripheral blood, obtained from a patient treated with radiotherapy plus ipilimumab. The origin of the receptors is a human donor with non-small cell lung cancer that progressed on radiotherapy plus ipilimumab.

V is TRBV4-1 and J is TRBJ2-2; D is unclear. CDR1 and CDR2 (germline): MGHRA, YSYEKL. Trimming shortened V by 6 bases and J by 6 bases, and 14 bases separated the two germline ends. This CDR3 is built from 14 residues. CDR3 sequence reads: CASRPNGWAGELFF. CDR3 nucleotides: TGCGCCAGCAGGCCAAACGGATGGGCCGGGGAGCTGTTTTTT.

The rearrangement links TRBV5-1 to TRBJ1-4; TRBD1 agrees at 8 bases. CDR3 length equals 13 residues. Germline V lookup: CDR1 SGHRS, CDR2 YFSETQ. Trimming cost V 7 bases and J 7 bases; bases outside gene matches: 6. The CDR3 loop reads CASAGTGGEKLFF. In DNA form, the CDR3 reads TGCGCCAGCGCCGGGACAGGAGGTGAAAAACTGTTTTTT.

The V gene is TRBV19, the J gene TRBJ1-5; 7 nucleotides line up with TRBD1. The CDR3 contains 15 residues. Germline V gene sequence: CDR1 LNHDA, CDR2 SQIVND (reference sequence). Trimming removed 1 base from V and 3 bases from J; junction bases left unmatched: 3. The CDR3: CASSIGRGANQPQHF. The CDR3 nucleotides are TGTGCCAGTAGTATAGGCAGGGGGGCCAATCAGCCCCAGCATTTT.

CDR3 sequence: CASRTSGTSGNHEQYF. The CDR3 DNA reads as TGTGCCAGCCGAACGTCCGGGACTAGCGGGAACCACGAGCAGTACTTC. The V gene is TRBV28, the J gene TRBJ2-7, with 13 nucleotides matching TRBD2. After removal of 8 bases from V and 5 bases from J, the junction contained 12 bases not matched to a gene. The CDR3 consists of 16 residues. In germline, CDR1 is MDHEN, CDR2 SYDVKM.

The chain links TRBV9 to TRBJ1-2; D gene unclear. Germline V gives CDR1 SGDLS, CDR2 YYNGEE. This CDR3 region has 9 residues. V was cut by 7 bases and J by 5 bases, with 3 bases left in between. The CDR3 region is CASLYGYTF. CDR3 coding DNA: TGTGCCAGCTTATATGGCTACACCTTC.

This clone has a single count. The genes are TRBV10-1 and TRBJ2-7; D possibly corresponds to TRBD1 (6 bases). Per germline, CDR1 WNHNN and CDR2 SYGVQD (reference sequence). The CDR3 contains 14 residues. V was cut by 3 bases and J by 9 bases, with 18 bases left in between. The CDR3 region is CASSEGTPGGVQYV. The CDR3 DNA reads as TGCGCCAGCAGTGAAGGGACACCCGGTGGGGTGCAGTACGTC.

J is TRBJ1-1 and V is TRBV19; tentative D call: TRBD1 (6 bases). Trimming stripped 7 bases from V and 1 base from J, with 10 bases between. The CDR3 extends over 13 amino acids. CDR1 is LNHDA, CDR2 SQIVND, per germline (reference sequence). The CDR3 here is CASILQGNTEAFF. CDR3 in DNA: TGTGCCAGTATACTACAGGGGAACACTGAAGCTTTCTTT.

For the CDR3, the DNA is TGTGCCAGCAGCCAAGCGGGAGGTTTAACAGAGACCCAGTACTTC. Translating it yields CASSQAGGLTETQYF. This chain links TRBV5-6 with TRBJ2-5; 9 nucleotides agree with TRBD2. The CDR3 has 15 amino acids. Germline assignment: CDR1 SGHDT and CDR2 YYEEEE. V was clipped by 4 bases and J by 4 bases; unmatched bases: 8.

This chain connects TRBV5-1 to TRBJ2-1; D remains ambiguous. CDR3 length: 14 amino acids. Germline-derived CDR1 and CDR2 are SGHRS and YFSETQ. The V end was cut by 0 bases, the J end by 5 bases, with 9 bases between. The CDR3 nucleotides are TGCGCCAGCAGCTTGGCCCCAAGCCACAATGAGCAGTTCTTC. Translation gives CASSLAPSHNEQFF.

The chain recombines TRBV5-4 with TRBJ2-7; 7 bases agree with TRBD1. CDR1 and CDR2 (germline): SGHNT, YYREEE (reference sequence). Unmatched junction bases numbered 4, after V lost 4 bases and J lost 0 bases. CDR3 length: 14 residues. The CDR3 nucleotides are TGTGCCAGCAGCCGACAGGGAAGCTCCTACGAGCAGTACTTC. It specifies CASSRQGSSYEQYF.

The V and J genes are TRBV30 and TRBJ1-1; unclear D gene. V lost 0 bases to trimming and J lost 4 bases, with 6 bases between them. Germline V lookup: CDR1 GTSNPN, CDR2 SVGIG (reference sequence). CDR3 length: 12 residues. The CDR3 coding sequence is TGTGCCTGGAGTGTAAGCCTCACTGAAGCTTTCTTT. This translates into CAWSVSLTEAFF. Looking up the rest from reference TRBV30 and TRBJ1-1 gives the full variable domain: SQTIHQWPATLVQPVGSPLSLECTVEGTSNPNLYWYRQAAGRGLQLLFYSVGIGQISSEVPQNLSASRPQDRQFILSSKKLLLSDSGFYLCAWSVSLTEAFFGQGTRLTVV.

The V gene is TRBV7-9, the J gene TRBJ2-3; 8 bases match TRBD1. The CDR3 runs 14 residues. Germline V lookup: CDR1 SEHNR, CDR2 FQNEAQ (reference sequence). Losses at the gene ends were 6 bases for V and 0 bases for J; bases not matched to a gene: 2. CDR3 residues: CASSWTGSTDTQYF. CDR3 nucleotide sequence: TGTGCCAGCAGTTGGACAGGGAGCACAGATACGCAGTATTTT.

The chain couples TRBV9 to TRBJ2-7; a possible D gene is TRBD1 (6 bases). Trimming pared 2 bases from V and 3 bases from J, leaving 18 bases between. The CDR3 sequence is 16 residues long. CDR1 is SGDLS and CDR2 is YYNGEE in the germline V gene. The CDR3 region has the DNA TGTGCCAGCAGCGTTCAGGGGTCTCCCGAGAACTACGAGCAGTACGTC. Amino acid sequence: CASSVQGSPENYEQYV.

The rearrangement joins TRBV10-3 to TRBJ2-3; 7 bases are shared with TRBD1. V lost 4 bases, J lost 4 bases, and 8 bases stayed unmatched. Per the germline V gene, CDR1 is ENHRY and CDR2 is SYGVKD. The CDR3 covers 15 residues. The chain's CDR3 is CAISGRGPDPDTQYF. CDR3 bases: TGTGCCATCAGTGGAAGGGGGCCCGACCCAGATACGCAGTATTTT.

The chain is built from TRBV10-2 and TRBJ2-5; the D gene is possibly TRBD2 (6 bases). The J call may be incorrect, as the DNA end agrees better with TRBJ2-7. Germline-derived CDR1 and CDR2 are WSHSY and SAAADI. This CDR3 spans 12 amino acids. CDR3 nucleotides: TGCGCCAGCAGTGAGCAGGGAGGCGAGCAGTACTTC. Translated: CASSEQGGEQYF.

The gene calls are TRBV10-2 and TRBJ2-7; D remains ambiguous. This CDR3 has 13 residues. Germline V gives CDR1 WSHSY, CDR2 SAAADI. Between the trimmed V and J ends, which lost 3 bases and 2 bases, there was a span of 8 bases. DNA of the CDR3: TGCGCCAGCAGTGATAGGGTCGCCTACGAGCAGTACTTC. Its translation is CASSDRVAYEQYF.

The chain employs TRBV2 and TRBJ1-2, with 9 nucleotides matching TRBD1. V lost 4 bases to trimming and J lost 8 bases; unmatched junction nucleotides: 2. Germline CDR1 reads SNHLY; CDR2 reads FYNNEI. This CDR3 contains 12 residues. The CDR3 DNA sequence: TGTGCCAGCAGTGGACAGGGGGACGGCTACACCTTC. Its translation is CASSGQGDGYTF. Variable domain in full (rest from reference TRBV2 and TRBJ1-2): EPEVTQTPSHQVTQMGQEVILRCVPISNHLYFYWYRQILGQKVEFLVSFYNNEISEKSEIFDDQFSVERPDGSNFTLKIRSTKLEDSAMYFCASSGQGDGYTFGSGTRLTVV.

This rearrangement joins TRBV6-1 to TRBJ1-5; the D is unclear. The CDR3 sequence is 14 residues long. The germline V gene has CDR1 MNHNS and CDR2 SASEGT. V was clipped by 7 bases and J by 0 bases, with 10 bases between them. The CDR3 DNA sequence: TGTGCCAGCATCCTCGTGGGTAGCAATCAGCCCCAGCATTTT. Its translation is CASILVGSNQPQHF.

CDR3 DNA sequence: TGTGCCAGCACCTGGCGGGGGACCCAGTACTTC. This translates into CASTWRGTQYF. The chain employs TRBV5-8 and TRBJ2-5; TRBD2 is a possible D gene (6 bases). Between the trimmed V and J ends, which lost 6 bases and 7 bases, there was a span of 10 bases. Germline V lookup: CDR1 SGHTS, CDR2 YDEGEE. The CDR3 has 11 amino acids. Drawing the rest from reference TRBV5-8 and TRBJ2-5, the complete variable domain is EAGVTQSPTHLIKTRGQQATLRCSPISGHTSVYWYQQALGLGLQFLLWYDEGEERNRGNFPPRFSGRQFPNYSSELNVNALELEDSALYLCASTWRGTQYFGPGTRLLVL.

In its sample, this clone was seen a few times. The chain is built from TRBV15 and TRBJ1-3; D gene ambiguous. Trimming left V 4 bases short and J 8 bases short, with 9 bases between. Germline CDR1 reads LNHNV; CDR2 reads YYDKDF (reference sequence). The CDR3 consists of 12 residues. CDR3 region: CATSKYGDTIYF. As DNA, the CDR3 is TGTGCCACCAGCAAGTACGGAGACACCATATATTTT. Filled out from reference TRBV15 and TRBJ1-3, the complete variable domain reads DAMVIQNPRYQVTQFGKPVTLSCSQTLNHNVMYWYQQKSSQAPKLLFHYYDKDFNNEADTPDNFQSRRPNTSFCFLDIRSPGLGDTAMYLCATSKYGDTIYFGEGSWLTVV.

The chain combines TRBV28 with TRBJ2-1, with D perhaps given as TRBD1 or TRBD2 (5 bases each). Germline loops: CDR1 MDHEN, CDR2 SYDVKM. V lost 6 bases and J lost 2, with 23 bases in between. The CDR3 has 18 amino acids. Written as DNA, the CDR3 is TGTGCCAGCAGAACCCTGGGGGTGGGGTCTGAAACCTACAATGAGCAGTTCTTC. Translated: CASRTLGVGSETYNEQFF.

The chain carries TRBV15 and TRBJ2-7; no clear D. This CDR3 contains 13 residues. CDR1 and CDR2 (germline): LNHNV, YYDKDF (reference sequence). Trimming removed 7 bases from V and 3 bases from J, with 13 bases in between. CDR3 DNA: TGTGCCACCACCCCGACGGAGAGCTACGAGCAGTACGTC. Residues: CATTPTESYEQYV.

The chain uses TRBV4-1 and TRBJ1-3; D might be TRBD1 (6 bases). Germline lookup yields CDR1 MGHRA and CDR2 YSYEKL. The CDR3 spans 16 residues. The germline V and J ends were trimmed by 1 base and 4 bases, with 14 bases remaining between them. The CDR3 nucleotides read TGCGCCAGCAGCCAAGCCTCCGGGACACCAGGAAACACCATATATTTT. Translating it yields CASSQASGTPGNTIYF.